The 10 T cell receptor beta chains presented below share a single source sample, sequenced in a study of control samples from healthy donors and cancer patients. TCRdb's table, derived via immunoSEQ multiplex PCR, lists solely in-frame clones and lacks some. The table shows around 59,000 clones, with 92% occurring only once. Sequencing input: PBMCs. Every receptor here comes from a man aged 35 to 55 with colorectal cancer.

This chain links TRBV6-5 with TRBJ2-7, with 7 bases aligning to TRBD1. CDR1 MNHEY and CDR2 SVGAGI come from the germline V gene. V shed 7 bases, J shed 5 bases, and the junction held 8 bases outside the gene matches. This CDR3 has 13 amino acids. The CDR3 protein is CASTSKDRHEQYF. CDR3 coding DNA: TGTGCCAGCACCTCAAAGGACAGGCACGAGCAGTACTTC.

The rearrangement links TRBV12-3 or TRBV12-4 to TRBJ1-1; no definite D call. With 3 bases removed from V and 5 bases from J, the gap between germline ends came to 7 bases. The CDR3 has 12 amino acids. The CDR3 reads CASSLMRTEAFF. For the CDR3, the DNA is TGTGCCAGCAGTTTGATGAGGACTGAAGCTTTCTTT.

This clone came up a few times. A junction boundary mismatches the germline segment, possibly from a read error. This chain joins TRBV30 and TRBJ1-6, with no clear D. The germline V gene has CDR1 GTSNPN and CDR2 SVGIG (reference sequence). The CDR3 length is 11 residues. As DNA, the CDR3 is TGTGCCTGGAGTGACGGCTCTACCCTTCACTTT. It specifies CAWSDGSTLHF.

The gene calls are TRBV9 and TRBJ2-3, with D possibly being TRBD1 (6 bases). This CDR3 is built from 14 residues. Germline V gene lookup returns CDR1 SGDLS and CDR2 YYNGEE. V lost 0 bases to trimming and J lost 8 bases, with 13 bases between them. The CDR3 DNA is TGTGCCAGCAGCGTAGATATCAGGGGTGGTACGCAGTATTTT. It is translated as CASSVDIRGGTQYF.

The genes are TRBV19 and TRBJ2-1, with TRBD2 as a possible D gene (6 bases). CDR1 and CDR2 from the germline V gene are LNHDA and SQIVND (reference sequence). This CDR3 is built from 15 residues. Trimming removed 4 bases at V and 9 bases at J, with 19 bases between. The CDR3 region is CASSTYGGAGGEQFF. The CDR3 DNA reads as TGTGCCAGTAGTACCTACGGGGGTGCCGGGGGTGAGCAGTTCTTC.

V gene TRBV5-1 combines with J gene TRBJ1-1; D is unclear. The V end lost 2 bases, the J end lost 0 bases, and 8 bases lay between the germline ends. The CDR3 is 14 amino acids. Looked up from germline, CDR1 is SGHRS and CDR2 is YFSETQ. The CDR3 DNA follows: TGCGCCAGCAGCTTCGATAACATGAACACTGAAGCTTTCTTT. Amino acid sequence: CASSFDNMNTEAFF.

The chain is built from TRBV27 and TRBJ1-1; 10 nucleotides match TRBD1. V lost 4 bases to trimming and J lost 4 bases; unmatched junction nucleotides: 3. Germline CDR1 and CDR2: MNHEY and SMNVEV (reference sequence). There are 14 residues in the CDR3. The CDR3, as DNA: TGTGCCAGCAGTTCGTGGACAGGGGGCACTGAAGCTTTCTTT. Translating gives CASSSWTGGTEAFF.

The chain joins TRBV4-1 to TRBJ2-3, with 9 bases that match TRBD1. The CDR3 has 15 amino acids. With 4 bases clipped from V and 5 bases from J, the junction kept 7 bases outside the gene matches. Germline CDR1 and CDR2: MGHRA and YSYEKL. CDR3 DNA sequence: TGCGCCAGCAGCCTCCGGGACAGGGTCGTAGATACGCAGTATTTT. As protein: CASSLRDRVVDTQYF.

The J gene is TRBJ1-2, the V gene TRBV6-5; a possible D gene is TRBD1 (5 bases). Per germline, CDR1 MNHEY and CDR2 SVGAGI. This CDR3 region has 12 residues. With 8 bases removed from V and 9 bases from J, the gap between germline ends came to 16 bases. The CDR3 reads CASRGTESSYTF. The CDR3 bases are TGTGCCAGCCGCGGGACGGAGTCCAGCTACACCTTC.

The V call is TRBV3-1 (or the pseudogene TRBV3-2), the J call TRBJ2-7; tentative D call: TRBD1 (6 bases). The CDR3 length is 14 residues. Germline V gene lookup returns CDR1 LGHDT and CDR2 YNNKEL (reference sequence). Deletions cut 4 bases from V and 1 base from J, with 11 bases between. In DNA form, the CDR3 reads TGTGCCAGCAGCCGGGGACATCAATCCTACGAGCAGTACTTC. Protein product: CASSRGHQSYEQYF.